The 30 T cell receptor beta chains below all came from one sample that was sequenced in a study of beta chain features in type 1 diabetes. Overall study findings and caveats: A moderate, significant TCRB CDR3 shortening appeared in type 1 diabetes across four CD4+ subsets.

Their antigens are not known. Expressed TCRB transcripts were sequenced because the entire RNA isolate underwent reverse transcription. This table comes from immunoSEQ multiplex PCR, and its TCRdb copy is limited to in-frame clones, with some not included. The sample lists some 120,000 clones; 17% were seen once. The sequencing input was central memory CD4+ T cells from blood. The receptors here all came from a young man with type 1 diabetes.

V usage is TRBV19 and J usage is TRBJ2-3; the D gene is possibly TRBD2 (5 bases). This CDR3 is built from 13 residues. V was shortened by 10 bases and J by 4 bases, with 15 bases between the two germline ends. CDR1 is LNHDA, CDR2 SQIVND, per germline (reference sequence). In DNA, the CDR3 is TGTGCCACCTCACTAGGCCTCCCAGATACGCAGTATTTT. Its protein product is CATSLGLPDTQYF.

This clone came up a few times. The J gene is TRBJ2-3, the V gene TRBV5-1; D may be TRBD2 (5 bases). Germline assignment: CDR1 SGHRS and CDR2 YFSETQ. The CDR3 runs 16 residues. V was clipped by 0 bases and J by 1 base, with 12 bases between them. CDR3 sequence reads: CASSLGFGGRTDTQYF. CDR3 coding DNA: TGCGCCAGCAGCTTGGGATTTGGAGGCCGCACAGATACGCAGTATTTT. Drawing the rest from reference TRBV5-1 and TRBJ2-3, the complete variable domain is KAGVTQTPRYLIKTRGQQVTLSCSPISGHRSVSWYQQTPGQGLQFLFEYFSETQRNKGNFPGRFSGRQFSNSRSEMNVSTLELGDSALYLCASSLGFGGRTDTQYFGPGTRLTVL.

The table lists this clone with many counts. V is TRBV5-6 and J is TRBJ2-3; D not resolved. Germline CDR1 and CDR2: SGHDT and YYEEEE. The CDR3 is 11 residues long. The V and J ends lost 4 bases and 6 bases respectively, with 6 bases between them. CDR3 residues: CASSRVDTQYF. The CDR3, as DNA: TGTGCCAGCAGCCGGGTTGATACGCAGTATTTT.

This clone has at least ten counts. The chain uses TRBV16 and TRBJ1-5, with a possible D match to TRBD1 (5 bases). V was shortened by 3 bases and J by 3 bases, with 9 bases between the two germline ends. This CDR3 has 14 amino acids. The V gene's germline CDR1 is KGHSY and CDR2 FQNENV. DNA for the CDR3: TGTGCCAGCAGCCACCGGGGCCTCAATCAGCCCCAGCATTTT. It is translated as CASSHRGLNQPQHF.

The gene calls are TRBV21-1 and TRBJ2-1; TRBD1, the D gene given by the table, was not confirmed from the DNA. TRBV21-1 is a listed pseudogene. The CDR3 has 19 amino acids. CDR3 region: CASSKIRTPFPRSYNEQFF. The CDR3, as DNA: TGTGCCAGCAGCAAAATCAGGACACCCTTCCCACGCTCCTACAATGAGCAGTTCTTC.

This clone has more than one count but fewer than ten. The V and J genes are TRBV28 and TRBJ2-5, with a tentative D call TRBD1 (5 bases). The CDR3 covers 14 residues. The V end was cut by 6 bases, the J end by 4 bases, with 15 bases between. Germline CDR1 is MDHEN and CDR2 is SYDVKM. The CDR3 DNA is TGTGCCAGCAGACAAAATAGGGGTCCAGAGACCCAGTACTTC. Translation: CASRQNRGPETQYF. Full variable domain (missing parts from reference TRBV28 and TRBJ2-5): DVKVTQSSRYLVKRTGEKVFLECVQDMDHENMFWYRQDPGLGLRLIYFSYDVKMKEKGDIPEGYSVSREKKERFSLILESASTNQTSMYLCASRQNRGPETQYFGPGTRLLVL.

J is TRBJ2-2 and V is TRBV19; D unresolved. The germline V gene encodes CDR1 LNHDA and CDR2 SQIVND (reference sequence). V was clipped by 4 bases and J by 6 bases, with 9 bases between them. The CDR3 consists of 13 residues. CDR3 DNA: TGTGCCAGTAGTACCACGGGCTCCGGGGAGCTGTTTTTT. Amino acid sequence: CASSTTGSGELFF.

This clone occurred a few times. The identical CDR3 is also encoded by other nucleotide sequences in the sample. The chain joins TRBV30 to TRBJ1-1; D gene ambiguous. Trimming took off 5 bases at V and 4 bases at J, with 8 bases between the two ends. This CDR3 has 11 residues. CDR1 GTSNPN and CDR2 SVGIG come from the germline V gene (reference sequence). DNA of the CDR3: TGTGCCTGGGGTGCGGGCACTGAAGCTTTCTTT. This encodes CAWGAGTEAFF. Looking up the rest from reference TRBV30 and TRBJ1-1 gives the full variable domain: SQTIHQWPATLVQPVGSPLSLECTVEGTSNPNLYWYRQAAGRGLQLLFYSVGIGQISSEVPQNLSASRPQDRQFILSSKKLLLSDSGFYLCAWGAGTEAFFGQGTRLTVV.

This chain uses TRBV5-6 with TRBJ1-1; unclear D gene. This CDR3 is 13 amino acids long. Germline V gives CDR1 SGHDT, CDR2 YYEEEE. V lost 2 bases and J 0 bases, leaving 5 bases between the germline ends. The CDR3 region is CASSFTVNTEAFF. The CDR3 nucleotides are TGTGCCAGCAGCTTCACGGTGAACACTGAAGCTTTCTTT.

The rearrangement joins TRBV5-4 to TRBJ2-3, with TRBD2 identical over 12 bases. Germline trimming cut 0 bases from V and 5 bases from J; bases unmatched to any gene: 4. CDR1 SGHNT and CDR2 YYREEE come from the germline V gene (reference sequence). The CDR3 length is 16 residues. CDR3 region: CASSLELAGGGDTQYF. In nucleotides, the CDR3 is TGTGCCAGCAGCTTGGAACTAGCGGGGGGTGGAGATACGCAGTATTTT.

This clone was seen a few times. Other nucleotide sequences in the sample specify the same CDR3. The J gene is TRBJ1-4, the V gene TRBV18; D is perhaps TRBD1 (5 bases). In germline, CDR1 is KGHSH, CDR2 LQKENI. The CDR3 is made up of 14 amino acids. The V end lost 3 bases, the J end lost 0 bases, and 5 bases lay between the germline ends. The CDR3 is CASSPGATNEKLFF. The CDR3 bases are TGTGCCAGCTCACCGGGGGCAACTAATGAAAAACTGTTTTTT.

CDR3 loop: CAISEGTGLMNTEAFF. In nucleotides, the CDR3 is TGTGCCATCAGTGAGGGGACAGGACTTATGAACACTGAAGCTTTCTTT. The chain employs TRBV10-3 and TRBJ1-1, with 8 bases matching TRBD1. CDR1 is ENHRY and CDR2 is SYGVKD in the germline V gene. V was pared by 2 bases and J by 0 bases, with 5 bases of the junction left unmatched. CDR3 length: 16 amino acids.

This sequence joins TRBV6-5 and TRBJ1-5; TRBD1 agrees at 8 bases. This CDR3 is built from 14 residues. V lost 6 bases to trimming and J lost 6 bases; unmatched junction nucleotides: 7. Germline-derived CDR1 and CDR2 are MNHEY and SVGAGI. CDR3 region: CASSLDRESQPQHF. CDR3 bases: TGTGCCAGCAGCCTGGACAGGGAGAGTCAGCCCCAGCATTTT.

This chain connects TRBV9 to TRBJ2-3, with D perhaps matching TRBD2 (6 bases). The CDR3 contains 15 residues. Between the trimmed V and J ends, which lost 0 bases and 3 bases, there was a span of 11 bases. Germline loops: CDR1 SGDLS, CDR2 YYNGEE. CDR3 nucleotides: TGTGCCAGCAGCGTAGACGGGAGTCGGACAGATACGCAGTATTTT. Translation gives CASSVDGSRTDTQYF.

This clone appeared many times. V is TRBV18 and J is TRBJ2-7, with 7 nucleotides matching TRBD2. This CDR3 spans 14 amino acids. Germline lookup yields CDR1 KGHSH and CDR2 LQKENI. The V gene end was trimmed by 4 bases and the J gene end by 0 bases; junction bases not matched to a gene: 3. DNA for the CDR3: TGTGCCAGCTCACAGGGACTAACCTCCTACGAGCAGTACTTC. Translation: CASSQGLTSYEQYF.

The CDR3 sequence is CASSLSLAGTHNEQFF. The CDR3 DNA follows: TGTGCCAGCAGCTTATCACTAGCGGGTACCCACAATGAGCAGTTCTTC. The J gene is TRBJ2-1, the V gene TRBV11-2, with TRBD2 matching 9 bases. CDR1 is SGHAT, CDR2 FQNNGV, per germline. There are 16 residues in the CDR3. The trim removed 2 bases at V and 5 bases at J, leaving 7 bases unmatched. The variable domain in full, completed from reference TRBV11-2 and TRBJ2-1, reads EAGVAQSPRYKIIEKRQSVAFWCNPISGHATLYWYQQILGQGPKLLIQFQNNGVVDDSQLPKDRFSAERLKGVDSTLKIQPAKLEDSAVYLCASSLSLAGTHNEQFFGPGTRLTVL.

The chain couples TRBV6-5 to TRBJ2-4, with 9 positions matching TRBD1. In germline, CDR1 is MNHEY, CDR2 SVGAGI. V shed 4 bases, J shed 1 base, and the junction held 5 bases outside the gene matches. The CDR3 loop spans 16 amino acids. The CDR3 loop is CASSSQGASAKNIQYF. CDR3 DNA sequence: TGTGCCAGCAGTTCACAGGGGGCCTCGGCCAAAAACATTCAGTACTTC.

Only a few counts were recorded for this clone. Since a much larger clone is just one base distant, this may be a read error. The chain recombines TRBV29-1 with TRBJ2-5; a weak D match, TRBD1 (5 bases). The DNA matches TRBJ2-7 better at its end, which makes the J call doubtful. Germline-derived CDR1 and CDR2 are SQVTM and ANQGSEA. The CDR3 is 11 residues long. The CDR3 loop is CSVGQLDEQYF. The CDR3 region has the DNA TGCAGCGTGGGGCAGCTCGACGAGCAGTACTTC.

About this clone: A single base separates this from a much larger clone, so it may be a read error. The sample carries other DNA sequences with the same CDR3. The genes are TRBV7-2 and TRBJ2-3, with unresolved D. The CDR3 sequence is 12 residues long. V dropped 3 bases and J dropped 0 bases, with 1 base sitting between them. The germline V gene encodes CDR1 SGHTA and CDR2 FQGNSA. The CDR3 region has the DNA TGTGCCAGCAGCTTTAGCACAGATACGCAGTATTTT. Amino acids: CASSFSTDTQYF.

This clone appeared a few times. The rearrangement joins TRBV29-1 to TRBJ2-7; D is ambiguous. Deletions cut 4 bases from V and 3 bases from J, with 16 bases between. The germline V gene encodes CDR1 SQVTM and CDR2 ANQGSEA. This CDR3 contains 14 residues. The CDR3 DNA sequence: TGCAGCGTTGGAAGGGAAGGCCACCTCTACGAGCAGTACTTC. Protein: CSVGREGHLYEQYF.

This clone appeared a few times. The chain is built from TRBV14 and TRBJ2-7, with D possibly TRBD1 on 6 matching bases. Trimming cost V 1 base and J 2 bases, with 12 bases left between them. Germline assignment: CDR1 SGHDN and CDR2 FVKESK. This CDR3 has 15 amino acids. The CDR3 loop reads CASSQATGRPYEQYF. CDR3 DNA: TGTGCCAGCAGCCAAGCCACAGGGCGGCCCTACGAGCAGTACTTC.

This clone was seen repeatedly, ten times or more. J is TRBJ2-2 and V is TRBV4-3, with D possibly being TRBD1 (6 bases). Trimming removed 4 bases at V and 5 bases at J, with 17 bases between. This CDR3 spans 16 amino acids. Germline V CDR1 and CDR2: LGHNA, YSLEER. Here the CDR3 reads CASSLSWDTTTGELFF. CDR3 in DNA: TGCGCCAGCAGCCTGAGTTGGGACACTACTACCGGGGAGCTGTTTTTT.

The CDR3 loop is CASSSVPGQDGYTF. CDR3 sequence (DNA): TGCGCCAGCAGCTCCGTCCCGGGACAGGACGGCTACACCTTC. The rearrangement links TRBV5-1 to TRBJ1-2, with 8 bases lining up with TRBD1. The ends lost 3 bases at V and 8 bases at J; junction bases unmatched: 9. The CDR3 contains 14 residues. The germline V gene has CDR1 SGHRS and CDR2 YFSETQ.

This clone was counted a few times. The rearrangement links TRBV7-9 to TRBJ1-1; D is possibly TRBD1 (6 bases). V lost 3 bases and J lost 7, with 12 bases in between. CDR1 is SEHNR and CDR2 is FQNEAQ in the germline V gene (reference sequence). The CDR3 is made up of 13 amino acids. CDR3 coding DNA: TGTGCCAGCAGCTTGACCACAGGGATTGAAGCTTTCTTT. As protein: CASSLTTGIEAFF.

This clone was seen a few times. The chain is built from TRBV4-3 and TRBJ2-1, with no clear D. The CDR3 loop spans 15 amino acids. The V end lost 4 bases, the J end lost 3 bases, and 13 bases lay between the germline ends. Germline assignment: CDR1 LGHNA and CDR2 YSLEER. The chain's CDR3 is CASSLEFFNYNEQFF. DNA of the CDR3: TGCGCCAGCAGCCTCGAGTTCTTCAACTACAATGAGCAGTTCTTC.

This clone was found a few times. J is TRBJ2-2 and V is TRBV7-2; unclear D gene. Germline V CDR1 and CDR2: SGHTA, FQGNSA. This CDR3 contains 14 residues. The V and J ends lost 5 bases and 2 bases respectively, with 9 bases between them. As DNA, the CDR3 is TGTGCCAGCAGCGTCCGGGCTAACACCGGGGAGCTGTTTTTT. Protein sequence: CASSVRANTGELFF.

The chain is built from TRBV10-2 and TRBJ1-1; D unclear. This CDR3 region has 12 residues. Germline V gene data show CDR1 as WSHSY and CDR2 as SAAADI. V lost 5 bases, J lost 4 bases, and 8 bases lay in between. CDR3 in amino acids: CASSRVGTEAFF. CDR3 coding DNA: TGCGCCAGCAGTAGGGTGGGCACTGAAGCTTTCTTT.

V gene TRBV30 combines with J gene TRBJ2-4; no definite D call. In germline, CDR1 is GTSNPN, CDR2 SVGIG (reference sequence). The CDR3 runs 13 residues. V was shortened by 5 bases and J by 0 bases, with 8 bases between the two germline ends. CDR3 sequence: CAWEELAKNIQYF. Written as DNA, the CDR3 is TGTGCCTGGGAGGAGTTAGCCAAAAACATTCAGTACTTC.

Only a few counts were recorded for this clone. The chain links TRBV18 to TRBJ2-3; D is possibly TRBD1 (5 bases). The CDR3 has 16 amino acids. Trimming pared 1 base from V and 4 bases from J, leaving 15 bases between. CDR1 is KGHSH, CDR2 LQKENI, per germline. The CDR3 here is CASSPLKGRFADTQYF. The DNA for the CDR3 is TGTGCCAGCTCACCACTGAAGGGGCGGTTCGCAGATACGCAGTATTTT.

The gene calls are TRBV7-2 and TRBJ2-1; D assignment may be TRBD1 or TRBD2 (5 bases each). CDR1 and CDR2 from the germline V gene are SGHTA and FQGNSA. Trimming pared 5 bases from V and 4 bases from J, leaving 18 bases between. This CDR3 has 16 residues. The CDR3 loop is CASSTRQGRTYNEQFF. In DNA, the CDR3 is TGTGCCAGCAGCACCCGTCAGGGACGGACATACAATGAGCAGTTCTTC.